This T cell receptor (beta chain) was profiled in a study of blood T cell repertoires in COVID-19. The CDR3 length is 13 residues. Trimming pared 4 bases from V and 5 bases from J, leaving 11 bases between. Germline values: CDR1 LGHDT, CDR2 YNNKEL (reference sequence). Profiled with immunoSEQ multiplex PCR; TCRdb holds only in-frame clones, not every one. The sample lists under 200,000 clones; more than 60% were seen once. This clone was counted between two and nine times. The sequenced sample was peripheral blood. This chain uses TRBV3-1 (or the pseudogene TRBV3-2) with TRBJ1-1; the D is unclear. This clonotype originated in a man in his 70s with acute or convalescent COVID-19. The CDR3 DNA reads TGTGCCAGCAGCCCTAGTTTGTGGACTGAAGCTTTCTTT. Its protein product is CASSPSLWTEAFF.